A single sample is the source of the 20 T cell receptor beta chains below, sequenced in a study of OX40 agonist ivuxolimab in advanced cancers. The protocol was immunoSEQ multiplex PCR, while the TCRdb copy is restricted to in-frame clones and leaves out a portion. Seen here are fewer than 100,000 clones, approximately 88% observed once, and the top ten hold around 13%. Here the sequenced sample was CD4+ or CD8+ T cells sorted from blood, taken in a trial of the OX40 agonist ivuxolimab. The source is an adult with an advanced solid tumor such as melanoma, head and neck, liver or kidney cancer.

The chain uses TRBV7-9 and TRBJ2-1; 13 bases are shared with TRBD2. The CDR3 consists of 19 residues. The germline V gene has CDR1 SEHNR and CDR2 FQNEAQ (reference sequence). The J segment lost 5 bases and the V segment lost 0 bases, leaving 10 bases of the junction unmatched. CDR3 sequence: CASSLAEWTSGSLDNEQFF. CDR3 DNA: TGTGCCAGCAGCTTAGCGGAGTGGACTAGCGGGAGCTTAGACAATGAGCAGTTCTTC.

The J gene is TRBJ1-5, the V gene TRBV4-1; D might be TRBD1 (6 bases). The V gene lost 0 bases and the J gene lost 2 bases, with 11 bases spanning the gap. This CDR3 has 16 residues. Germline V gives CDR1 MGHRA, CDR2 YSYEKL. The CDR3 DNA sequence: TGCGCCAGCAGCCAAGAGTCGGGGGCAGGCAATCAGCCCCAGCATTTT. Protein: CASSQESGAGNQPQHF.

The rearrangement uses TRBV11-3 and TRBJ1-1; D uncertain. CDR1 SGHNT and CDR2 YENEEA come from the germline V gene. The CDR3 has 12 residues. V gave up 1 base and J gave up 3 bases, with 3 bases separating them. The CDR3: CASSLVYTEAFF. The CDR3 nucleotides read TGTGCCAGCAGCTTAGTGTACACTGAAGCTTTCTTT.

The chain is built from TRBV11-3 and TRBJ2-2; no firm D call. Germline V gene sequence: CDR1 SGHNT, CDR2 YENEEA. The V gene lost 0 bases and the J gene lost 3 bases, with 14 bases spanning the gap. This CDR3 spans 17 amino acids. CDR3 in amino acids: CASSLDLVGSYTGELFF. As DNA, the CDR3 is TGTGCCAGCAGCTTAGATTTGGTAGGCAGCTACACCGGGGAGCTGTTTTTT. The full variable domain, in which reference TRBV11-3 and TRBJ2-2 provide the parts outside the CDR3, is EAGVVQSPRYKIIEKKQPVAFWCNPISGHNTLYWYLQNLGQGPELLIRYENEEAVDDSQLPKDRFSAERLKGVDSTLKIQPAELGDSAVYLCASSLDLVGSYTGELFFGEGSRLTVL.

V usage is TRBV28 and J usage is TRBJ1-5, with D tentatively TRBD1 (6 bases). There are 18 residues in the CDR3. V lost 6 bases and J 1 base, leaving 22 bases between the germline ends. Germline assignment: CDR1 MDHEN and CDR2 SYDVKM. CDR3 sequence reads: CASSQGTQNVGSNQPQHF. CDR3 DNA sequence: TGTGCCAGCAGCCAGGGGACACAGAACGTAGGGAGCAATCAGCCCCAGCATTTT.

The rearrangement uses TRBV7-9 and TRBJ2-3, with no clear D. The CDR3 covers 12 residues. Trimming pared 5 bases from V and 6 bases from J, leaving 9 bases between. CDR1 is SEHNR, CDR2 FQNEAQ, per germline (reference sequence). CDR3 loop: CASSRPVDTQYF. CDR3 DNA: TGTGCCAGCAGCCGACCGGTCGATACGCAGTATTTT.

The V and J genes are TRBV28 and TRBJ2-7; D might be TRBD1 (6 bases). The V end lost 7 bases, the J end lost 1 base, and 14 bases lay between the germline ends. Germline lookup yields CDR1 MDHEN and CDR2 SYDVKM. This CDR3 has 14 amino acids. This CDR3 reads CASTSGQSSYEQYF. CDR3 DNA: TGTGCCAGCACCTCCGGACAGAGTTCCTACGAGCAGTACTTC.

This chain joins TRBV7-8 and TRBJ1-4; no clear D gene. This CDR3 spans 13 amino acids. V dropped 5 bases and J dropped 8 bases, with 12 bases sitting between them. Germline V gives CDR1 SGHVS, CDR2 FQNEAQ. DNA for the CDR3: TGTGCCAGCAGCCCGTCGACTTCCGAAAAACTGTTTTTT. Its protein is CASSPSTSEKLFF.

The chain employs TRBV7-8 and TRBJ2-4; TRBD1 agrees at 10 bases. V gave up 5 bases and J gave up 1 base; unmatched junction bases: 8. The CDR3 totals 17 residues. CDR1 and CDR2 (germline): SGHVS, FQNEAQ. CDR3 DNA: TGTGCCAGCAGCGTAGGGACAGGGGTCTACGCCAAAAACATTCAGTACTTC. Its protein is CASSVGTGVYAKNIQYF.

The DNA of the CDR3 is TGTGCCAGCAGTGACGAGGGTTCCTACAATGAGCAGTTCTTC. Encoded protein: CASSDEGSYNEQFF. The chain is built from TRBV6-1 and TRBJ2-1, with a possible D match to TRBD2 (5 bases). The CDR3 has 14 residues. V was trimmed by 3 bases and J by 1 base, leaving 7 bases between them. Germline V CDR1 and CDR2: MNHNS, SASEGT.

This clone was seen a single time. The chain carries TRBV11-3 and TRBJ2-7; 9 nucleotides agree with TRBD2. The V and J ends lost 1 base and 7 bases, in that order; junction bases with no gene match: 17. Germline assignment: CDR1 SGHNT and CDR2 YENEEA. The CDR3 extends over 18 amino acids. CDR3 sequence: CASSLGTSASWLSGEQYF. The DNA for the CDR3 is TGTGCCAGCAGCTTAGGGACTAGCGCGTCTTGGCTCTCGGGGGAGCAGTACTTC.

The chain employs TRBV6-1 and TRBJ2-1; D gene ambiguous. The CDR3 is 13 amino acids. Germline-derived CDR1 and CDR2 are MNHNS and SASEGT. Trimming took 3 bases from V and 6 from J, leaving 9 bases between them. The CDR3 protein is CASSDWGSNEQFF. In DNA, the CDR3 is TGTGCCAGCAGTGACTGGGGAAGCAATGAGCAGTTCTTC.

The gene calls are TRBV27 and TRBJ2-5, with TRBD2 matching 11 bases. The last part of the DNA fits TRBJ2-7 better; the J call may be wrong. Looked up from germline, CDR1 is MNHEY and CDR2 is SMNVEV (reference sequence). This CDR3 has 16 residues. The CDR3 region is CASSSSGRMLTYEQYF. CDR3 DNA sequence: TGTGCCAGCAGTTCTAGCGGGAGGATGTTAACCTACGAGCAGTACTTC.

CDR3 region: CASSLVSMRPYEQYF. The CDR3 region has the DNA TGCGCCAGCAGCTTGGTCTCCATGCGTCCCTACGAGCAGTACTTC. The chain combines TRBV5-1 with TRBJ2-7; D gene unclear. CDR3 length: 15 residues. Looked up from germline, CDR1 is SGHRS and CDR2 is YFSETQ. V was pared by 0 bases and J by 2 bases, with 12 bases between.

The CDR3: CASSYGRGNTEAFF. As DNA, the CDR3 is TGTGCCAGCAGTTACGGGAGGGGAAACACTGAAGCTTTCTTT. The rearrangement links TRBV6-6 to TRBJ1-1; tentatively, D is TRBD1 (5 bases). This CDR3 is 14 amino acids long. The V and J ends lost 2 bases and 2 bases respectively, with 9 bases between them. Germline V CDR1 and CDR2: MNHNY, SVGAGI (reference sequence).

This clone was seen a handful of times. CDR3 nucleotides: TGTGCCAGCTCCCCGAGAGAGGGCTATGGCTACACCTTC. Amino acid sequence: CASSPREGYGYTF. The V call is TRBV18, the J call TRBJ1-2; D unclear. The CDR3 is 13 amino acids. The germline V gene has CDR1 KGHSH and CDR2 LQKENI. V shed 6 bases and J shed 4 bases, with 12 bases lying between them.

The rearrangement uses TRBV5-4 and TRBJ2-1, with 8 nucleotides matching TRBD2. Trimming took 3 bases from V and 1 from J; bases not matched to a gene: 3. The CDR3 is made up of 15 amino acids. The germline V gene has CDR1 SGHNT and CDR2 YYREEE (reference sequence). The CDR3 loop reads CASSSLAGSYNEQFF. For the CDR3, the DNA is TGTGCCAGCAGCTCTTTAGCGGGATCCTACAATGAGCAGTTCTTC.

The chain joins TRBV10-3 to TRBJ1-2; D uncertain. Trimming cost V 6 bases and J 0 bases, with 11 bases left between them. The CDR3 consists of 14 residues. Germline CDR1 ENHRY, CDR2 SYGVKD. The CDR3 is CAISWAGTNYGYTF. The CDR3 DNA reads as TGTGCCATCAGCTGGGCGGGCACTAACTATGGCTACACCTTC.

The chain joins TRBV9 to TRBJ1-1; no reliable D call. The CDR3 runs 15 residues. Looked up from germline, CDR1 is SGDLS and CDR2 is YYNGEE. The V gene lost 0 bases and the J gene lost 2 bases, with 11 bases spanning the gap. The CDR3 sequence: CASSVAIQQNTEAFF. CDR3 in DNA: TGTGCCAGCAGCGTAGCTATACAGCAAAACACTGAAGCTTTCTTT.

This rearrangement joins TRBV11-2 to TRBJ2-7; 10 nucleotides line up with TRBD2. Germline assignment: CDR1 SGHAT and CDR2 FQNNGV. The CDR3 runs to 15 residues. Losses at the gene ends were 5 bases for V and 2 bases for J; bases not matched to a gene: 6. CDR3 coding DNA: TGTGCCAGCAGCGCGGGACTAGCGCCTACCTACGAGCAGTACTTC. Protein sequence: CASSAGLAPTYEQYF.